The TCR beta chain described here comes from a study of post-analysis software for immune sequencing data. Study-wide points: Significantly decreased normalized Chao1 diversity was recorded for multiple sclerosis patients relative to controls. Patients showed TRBV5-6, TRBV5-1 and TRBV20-1 among roughly 5 TRBV segments more frequent than in controls.

Libraries were made from TCR beta cDNA, and they carried unique molecular identifiers. Some 500,000 cDNA molecules were obtained from roughly 1 to 10 million T cells. TCRdb re-analysed the PCR reads in MiXCR, keeping a single row per CDR3 protein. The sample consists of 450,000 to 700,000 distinct CDR3 sequences, roughly 40% of them appearing once. Turning to this clonotype: Its cognate antigen is unknown. One end of the junction fails to match germline, which may point to a read error.

Germline V CDR1 and CDR2: MNHEY, SMNVEV (reference sequence). This CDR3 spans 15 amino acids. This clonotype was sampled from a girl under 18 with multiple sclerosis. The sequencing sample was made of blood. V and J are TRBV27 and TRBJ1-2; D may be TRBD1 (5 bases). CDR3 loop: CASSPGPTRNYDYTF. CDR3 bases: TGTGCAAGCAGTCCGGGGCCTACACGTAACTATGACTACACCTTC.